These 24 T cell receptor beta chains came from one sample sequenced in a study of T cell responses to AZD1222 COVID-19 vaccine. Generated by immunoSEQ multiplex PCR, the TCRdb table keeps only in-frame clones and is missing some. The table records more than 95,000 clones, roughly 91% of them present only once. The sequencing here drew on peripheral blood, taken on day 0 of MenACWY control vaccination. These receptors all come from an adult in good health.

The V call is TRBV9, the J call TRBJ1-2; the D is unclear. CDR1 is SGDLS and CDR2 is YYNGEE in the germline V gene. The CDR3 length is 12 residues. V lost 3 bases, J lost 4 bases, and 7 bases lay in between. This CDR3 reads CASSGPIYGYTF. The DNA of the CDR3 is TGTGCCAGCAGCGGTCCGATCTATGGCTACACCTTC. The variable domain in full, with the rest retrieved from reference TRBV9 and TRBJ1-2, is DSGVTQTPKHLITATGQRVTLRCSPRSGDLSVYWYQQSLDQGLQFLIQYYNGEERAKGNILERFSAQQFPDLHSELNLSSLELGDSALYFCASSGPIYGYTFGSGTRLTVV.

The chain employs TRBV6-4 and TRBJ2-1, with D perhaps matching TRBD1 or TRBD2 (6 bases each). CDR1 and CDR2 from the germline V gene are MRHNA and SNTAGT. The CDR3 runs to 14 residues. Trimming pared 4 bases from V and 3 bases from J, leaving 10 bases between. In nucleotides, the CDR3 is TGTGCCAGCAGTGGTAGGGGGGACTACAATGAGCAGTTCTTC. It specifies CASSGRGDYNEQFF.

The chain combines TRBV7-8 with TRBJ2-3, with D maybe TRBD2 (6 bases). This CDR3 spans 19 amino acids. Trimming took off 1 base at V and 0 bases at J, with 20 bases between the two ends. CDR1 SGHVS and CDR2 FQNEAQ come from the germline V gene. The CDR3 nucleotides read TGTGCCAGCAGCTTAGGGTTCCGGGAGTGGCAGGGTAGCACAGATACGCAGTATTTT. Translating it yields CASSLGFREWQGSTDTQYF.

V gene TRBV2 combines with J gene TRBJ1-1; 9 bases agree with TRBD1. Germline V gives CDR1 SNHLY, CDR2 FYNNEI. V gave up 6 bases and J gave up 5 bases; unmatched junction bases: 7. The CDR3 totals 14 residues. The CDR3 is CASSDTGGRTEAFF. For the CDR3, the DNA is TGTGCCAGCAGCGACACAGGGGGCCGAACTGAAGCTTTCTTT.

In the case of this clone: Other DNA sequences from this sample encode an identical CDR3 as well. The chain carries TRBV10-3 and TRBJ1-2; D uncertain. Germline CDR1 is ENHRY and CDR2 is SYGVKD. The CDR3 covers 13 residues. V was cut by 4 bases and J by 2 bases, with 8 bases left in between. The CDR3 here is CAISVQENYGYTF. DNA for the CDR3: TGTGCCATCAGTGTCCAGGAAAACTATGGCTACACCTTC.

The gene calls are TRBV12-5 and TRBJ1-1; D call uncertain. The V gene's germline CDR1 is LGHNT and CDR2 FRNRAP. The V and J ends lost 5 bases and 0 bases respectively, with 7 bases between them. This CDR3 has 13 residues. The CDR3 sequence is CASGGGLNTEAFF. CDR3 nucleotides: TGTGCTAGTGGTGGCGGCCTGAACACTGAAGCTTTCTTT.

This sequence joins TRBV12-3 or TRBV12-4 and TRBJ1-2; no clear D gene. Trimming pared 3 bases from V and 8 bases from J, leaving 13 bases between. The CDR3 sequence is 13 residues long. The CDR3 DNA follows: TGTGCCAGCAGTTTTAGTCCAGTGGAGGGCTACACCTTC. It is translated as CASSFSPVEGYTF.

This clone appeared once. The rearrangement uses TRBV12-5 and TRBJ1-1; D remains ambiguous. Per the germline V gene, CDR1 is LGHNT and CDR2 is FRNRAP. The CDR3 covers 13 residues. Trimming took 0 bases from V and 5 from J, leaving 7 bases between them. Written as DNA, the CDR3 is TGTGCTAGTGGTTTGGTAGCAAGGACTGAAGCTTTCTTT. Its protein is CASGLVARTEAFF.

The chain recombines TRBV7-9 with TRBJ1-1; D is ambiguous. Germline V gene lookup returns CDR1 SEHNR and CDR2 FQNEAQ (reference sequence). The CDR3 runs 13 residues. The V end lost 0 bases, the J end lost 4 bases, and 6 bases lay between the germline ends. In DNA form, the CDR3 reads TGTGCCAGCAGCTTAGCGTCAGGCACTGAAGCTTTCTTT. This codes for CASSLASGTEAFF.

The genes are TRBV12-3 or TRBV12-4 and TRBJ2-7; D is unresolved. Trimming took off 2 bases at V and 3 bases at J, with 8 bases between the two ends. There are 13 residues in the CDR3. CDR3 in DNA: TGTGCCAGCAGTTTATTGCTCTACTACGAGCAGTACTTC. Its protein product is CASSLLLYYEQYF.

This chain uses TRBV7-9 with TRBJ1-6; D remains ambiguous. The CDR3 runs 13 residues. V was pared by 5 bases and J by 7 bases, with 9 bases between. In germline, CDR1 is SEHNR, CDR2 FQNEAQ (reference sequence). The CDR3 bases are TGTGCCAGCAGCCCCCCGGGAAATTCACCCCTCCACTTT. Amino acids: CASSPPGNSPLHF.

J is TRBJ2-1 and V is TRBV11-3; TRBD2 agrees at 14 bases. Germline CDR1 reads SGHNT; CDR2 reads YENEEA. V was clipped by 5 bases and J by 7 bases; unmatched bases: 7. The CDR3 spans 16 residues. In DNA, the CDR3 is TGTGCCAGCAGCCTCGGACTAGCGGGAGGTTTGAATGAGCAGTTCTTC. Protein product: CASSLGLAGGLNEQFF.

The chain employs TRBV5-4 and TRBJ2-2; 9 bases map to TRBD2. The CDR3 sequence is 15 residues long. Germline V gene data show CDR1 as SGHNT and CDR2 as YYREEE (reference sequence). V lost 4 bases, J lost 4 bases, and 5 bases stayed unmatched. Here the CDR3 DNA reads TGTGCCAGCAGCAACCCGGGACTAGCCACCGGGGAGCTGTTTTTT. It encodes CASSNPGLATGELFF.

The chain links TRBV7-9 to TRBJ2-2; unclear D gene. The ends were cut back, 3 bases at V and 0 bases at J, with 5 bases in the middle. Germline lookup yields CDR1 SEHNR and CDR2 FQNEAQ (reference sequence). The CDR3 length is 14 residues. The CDR3 DNA is TGTGCCAGCAGCTTTTCGACGAACACCGGGGAGCTGTTTTTT. Amino acids: CASSFSTNTGELFF.

This clone was seen once. This chain connects TRBV27 to TRBJ1-5, with 7 bases lining up with TRBD1. After removal of 5 bases from V and 0 bases from J, the junction contained 13 bases not matched to a gene. The CDR3 has 18 residues. The V gene's germline CDR1 is MNHEY and CDR2 SMNVEV (reference sequence). The CDR3 DNA sequence: TGTGCCAGCAGTGTCGCGACCGGGACAGTTCCTAGCAATCAGCCCCAGCATTTT. Translated: CASSVATGTVPSNQPQHF.

The chain has TRBV5-1 and TRBJ2-7, with unresolved D. The ends were cut back, 5 bases at V and 0 bases at J, with 15 bases in the middle. Looked up from germline, CDR1 is SGHRS and CDR2 is YFSETQ. The CDR3 runs 15 residues. DNA for the CDR3: TGCGCCAGCAGTCCAGGCCCCAGGAGCTCCTACGAGCAGTACTTC. It translates to CASSPGPRSSYEQYF. Looking up the rest from reference TRBV5-1 and TRBJ2-7 gives the full variable domain: KAGVTQTPRYLIKTRGQQVTLSCSPISGHRSVSWYQQTPGQGLQFLFEYFSETQRNKGNFPGRFSGRQFSNSRSEMNVSTLELGDSALYLCASSPGPRSSYEQYFGPGTRLTVT.

This clone was seen more than once but under ten times. V is TRBV11-3 and J is TRBJ2-3; D unresolved. V was shortened by 1 base and J by 5 bases, with 4 bases between the two germline ends. Germline-derived CDR1 and CDR2 are SGHNT and YENEEA. The length of the CDR3 is 12 residues. The CDR3 here is CASSLGLDTQYF. DNA for the CDR3: TGTGCCAGCAGCTTAGGGTTAGATACGCAGTATTTT.

The gene calls are TRBV11-3 and TRBJ1-5, with TRBD1 as a possible D gene (5 bases). This CDR3 has 17 amino acids. Germline values: CDR1 SGHNT, CDR2 YENEEA. Deletions cut 8 bases from V and 6 bases from J, with 26 bases between. CDR3 DNA: TGTGCCAGCGGAATCCGTGGGGCCCCGGGCCATCGTCAGCCCCAGCATTTT. Translated, it gives CASGIRGAPGHRQPQHF. Supplemented by reference TRBV11-3 and TRBJ1-5, the full variable domain reads EAGVVQSPRYKIIEKKQPVAFWCNPISGHNTLYWYLQNLGQGPELLIRYENEEAVDDSQLPKDRFSAERLKGVDSTLKIQPAELGDSAVYLCASGIRGAPGHRQPQHFGDGTRLSIL.

This clone was detected only once. The chain uses TRBV27 and TRBJ1-1; 7 bases fit TRBD1. CDR1 is MNHEY, CDR2 SMNVEV, per germline (reference sequence). After removal of 8 bases from V and 4 bases from J, the junction contained 7 bases not matched to a gene. The CDR3 loop spans 13 amino acids. The DNA for the CDR3 is TGTGCCAGCGGCTACAGGGGAGGCACTGAAGCTTTCTTT. This translates into CASGYRGGTEAFF.

The rearrangement joins TRBV11-3 to TRBJ2-1; 7 nucleotides agree with TRBD2. Trimming took 5 bases from V and 4 from J; bases not matched to a gene: 11. In germline, CDR1 is SGHNT, CDR2 YENEEA. The CDR3 has 16 amino acids. CDR3 coding DNA: TGTGCCAGCAGCCCGTATCTAGCGGAAATTTACAATGAGCAGTTCTTC. Translated, it gives CASSPYLAEIYNEQFF.

The chain couples TRBV6-1 to TRBJ2-5; the D gene is possibly TRBD2 (6 bases). This CDR3 has 16 residues. The V end was cut by 2 bases, the J end by 5 bases, with 18 bases between. The germline gives CDR1 MNHNS, CDR2 SASEGT. In nucleotides, the CDR3 is TGTGCCAGCAGTGAAAGGTCAGGAGGGGCCGGGGAGACCCAGTACTTC. Translating gives CASSERSGGAGETQYF.

The chain combines TRBV10-3 with TRBJ2-2; no clear D gene. The ends were cut back, 7 bases at V and 2 bases at J, with 5 bases in the middle. Germline V gene lookup returns CDR1 ENHRY and CDR2 SYGVKD. The CDR3 length is 12 residues. This CDR3 is CAINQNTGELFF. The DNA for the CDR3 is TGTGCCATCAATCAAAACACCGGGGAGCTGTTTTTT.

This sequence joins TRBV6-5 and TRBJ2-7, with D maybe TRBD1 (5 bases). The germline CDR1 and CDR2 sequences are MNHEY and SVGAGI. The V end lost 4 bases, the J end lost 1 base, and 11 bases lay between the germline ends. The CDR3 covers 14 residues. DNA of the CDR3: TGTGCCAGCAGTTCCAGGGTTCCTTCCTACGAGCAGTACTTC. It yields the protein CASSSRVPSYEQYF.

The gene calls are TRBV10-3 and TRBJ2-3; TRBD2 agrees at 8 bases. The trim removed 4 bases at V and 2 bases at J, leaving 5 bases unmatched. From germline, CDR1 is ENHRY and CDR2 SYGVKD. The CDR3 sequence is 15 residues long. DNA for the CDR3: TGTGCCATCAGTGTGAATAGCGGGAACACAGATACGCAGTATTTT. Its translation is CAISVNSGNTDTQYF.